A selection of T cell receptor beta chains follows, all from one sample in a study of CD8 T cells in Susac syndrome. TCRdb reprocessed the immunoSEQ multiplex PCR reads via MiXCR and lists one record per CDR3 protein. The sample shows some 100,000 distinct CDR3 sequences, 90% to 96% of them seen only once. The sample comprised CD4+ T cells from PBMCs. These receptors were taken from a human donor in good health. Both conserved end residues are part of each CDR3. Each record gives: J gene, clone size, D gene, V gene, CDR3 DNA, CDR3 protein. The D gene is left open where the match is weak. Only part of the rows carry a size: once, few, many, or a class if the clone is expanded.

TRBJ2-7 once . TRBV7-9 TGTGCCAGCAGCCGTATCGGGGACCGGAATTACGAGCAGTACTTC CASSRIGDRNYEQYF
TRBJ2-2 . TRBD2 TRBV5-4 TGTGCCAGCAGCTTGGGTGGACTAGCGGGGTACACCGGGGAGCTGTTTTTT CASSLGGLAGYTGELFF
TRBJ2-5 once TRBD1 TRBV30 TGTGCCTGGAGTGTACGGAGGAGACAGGGAAGGGGTGAGACCCAGTACTTC CAWSVRRRQGRGETQYF
TRBJ2-7 . . TRBV29-1 TGCAGCGTCCGACCCATGGGCCGTGCCTACGAGCAGTACTTC CSVRPMGRAYEQYF
TRBJ2-7 . . TRBV10-3 TGTGCCATCAGTAGCGGATTCTCCTACGAGCAGTACTTC CAISSGFSYEQYF
TRBJ1-6 . TRBD1 TRBV12-3/TRBV12-4 TGTGCCAGCAGTTTAGACAGGGGTGGGGATTCACCCCTCCACTTT CASSLDRGGDSPLHF
TRBJ2-3 . . TRBV5-1 TGCGCCAGCAGCTTCCCGGCAGATACGCAGTATTTT CASSFPADTQYF
TRBJ2-2 . TRBD1 TRBV7-3 TGTGCCAGCAGCTTAACGGGACAGGGTAACGGGGAGCTGTTTTTT CASSLTGQGNGELFF
TRBJ1-1 . . TRBV6-5 TGTGCCAGCAGTTACTCCCCTGCCCACAGGCTAGGAGCTTTCTTT CASSYSPAHRLGAFF
TRBJ2-3 . . TRBV10-3 TGTGCCACCTCCGCGGGCCCGAATAGGGATACGCAGTATTTT CATSAGPNRDTQYF
TRBJ2-1 . TRBD2 TRBV19 TGTGCCAGTAGGAACCTAGCGGGGGGAGATGAGCAGTTCTTC CASRNLAGGDEQFF
TRBJ2-4 . . TRBV7-6 TGTGCCAGCAGCTTAGGGGAGAATCTAGCCAAAAACATTCAGTACTTC CASSLGENLAKNIQYF
TRBJ2-7 . . TRBV12-3/TRBV12-4 TGTGCCAGCAGTACAGGGTTGAGGCAGTACTTC CASSTGLRQYF
TRBJ2-5 . TRBD1 TRBV7-3 TGTGCCAGCAGCCCGGGACAGCGGGAGACCCAGTACTTC CASSPGQRETQYF
TRBJ2-7 . . TRBV19 TGTGCCAGTAGTGGCCCGGACTACGAGCAGTACTTC CASSGPDYEQYF
TRBJ2-4 once . TRBV6-5 TGTGCCAGCAGTTACTCCCCTAAGGACATTCAGTACTTC CASSYSPKDIQYF
TRBJ2-7 . . TRBV3-1 TGTGCCAGCAGCCAAGATCGGGGGGGACAGGGCTTTACCTACGAGCAGTACTTC CASSQDRGGQGFTYEQYF
TRBJ2-1 . TRBD1 TRBV19 TGTGCCAGTAGTCTTCAGACAGGGCGCAATGAGCAGTTCTTC CASSLQTGRNEQFF
TRBJ1-1 once . TRBV29-1 TGCAGCGTTGAAGGAGGCAGGGGATCGGCTTTCTTT CSVEGGRGSAFF
TRBJ2-4 . . TRBV27 TGTGCCAGCAGTCCATGGACAGATGACTTAGCCAAAAACATTCAGTACTTC CASSPWTDDLAKNIQYF
TRBJ2-3 . . TRBV5-1 TGCGCCAGCAGCTTGGGGGTCCCTAGCACAGATACGCAGTATTTT CASSLGVPSTDTQYF
TRBJ2-1 once . TRBV27 TGTGCCACCAAAGTGGGGGCAGAACTAGGCTCCAATGAGCAGTTCTTC CATKVGAELGSNEQFF
TRBJ2-4 . TRBD1 TRBV3-1 TGTGCCAGCAGTCTGCGCGGACAGGGGGTGAGCGGAAACATTCAGTACTTC CASSLRGQGVSGNIQYF
TRBJ2-2 . TRBD1 TRBV7-8 TGTGCCATCTCGGGACAGGGGTGGACCGGGGAGCTGTTTTTT CAISGQGWTGELFF
TRBJ1-2 . . TRBV4-3 TGCGCCAGCAGCCAAACACCTACAGGAGACTATGGCTACACCTTC CASSQTPTGDYGYTF
TRBJ2-7 . TRBD1 TRBV29-1 TGCAGCGGGCCGGGACAGGGGACTTACGAGCAGTACTTC CSGPGQGTYEQYF
TRBJ2-2 . TRBD2 TRBV30 TGTGCCTGGAGTGTGTCTAGCGGGGGGGCTGGCACCGGGGAGCTGTTTTTT CAWSVSSGGAGTGELFF
TRBJ2-7 . TRBD1 TRBV7-2 TGTGCCAGCAGCCCCGACAGGGGAACCTACGAGCAGTACTTC CASSPDRGTYEQYF
TRBJ1-5 . TRBD1 TRBV7-6 TGTGCCAGCAGCTCCGGGACAGGGAGCAATCAGCCCCAGCATTTT CASSSGTGSNQPQHF
TRBJ2-6 . . TRBV12-3/TRBV12-4 TGTGCCAGCACCACAGCGGGCTCTGGGGCCAACGTCCTGACTTTC CASTTAGSGANVLTF
TRBJ1-2 . . TRBV5-4 TGTGCCAGCAGTTTCGAGGGAAATGGCTACACCTTC CASSFEGNGYTF
TRBJ2-3 . . TRBV7-2 TGTGCCAGCAGCTTAAATCCCAGGGGCCGCACAGATACGCAGTATTTT CASSLNPRGRTDTQYF
TRBJ1-2 . TRBD1 TRBV3-1 TGTGCCAGCAGCCACGGACAGGTGCTGGGTGGCTACACCTTC CASSHGQVLGGYTF
TRBJ2-5 . TRBD2 TRBV23-1 TGCGCCAGCACAAATCTCGCCAGCCGGACTAGCTGTGGGGAGACCCAGTACTTC CASTNLASRTSCGETQYF
TRBJ1-1 . . TRBV13 TGTGCCAGCAGCGCCGACAGAAACACTGAAGCTTTCTTT CASSADRNTEAFF
TRBJ1-1 . . TRBV4-1 TGCGCCAGCAGCCAACCGGTAGAAACGAACACTGAAGCTTTCTTT CASSQPVETNTEAFF
TRBJ2-2 . TRBD2 TRBV7-9 TGTGCCAGCAGCTTGAGCGGGAGCGGCACCGGGGAGCTGTTTTTT CASSLSGSGTGELFF
TRBJ1-2 . . TRBV6-1 TGTGCCAGCAGTGACATTCAGCACGGGGGGGACTATGGCTACACCTTC CASSDIQHGGDYGYTF
TRBJ2-2 . . TRBV24-1 TGTGCCACCAGTGCCGCGCCCACCGGGGAGCTGTTTTTT CATSAAPTGELFF
TRBJ1-1 . TRBD1 TRBV30 TGTGCCTGGATAAAGTACAGGGGCGAGAACACTGAAGCTTTCTTT CAWIKYRGENTEAFF
TRBJ2-3 . . TRBV29-1 TGCAGCGTTGGGTCCAGAGCTGGCACAGATACGCAGTATTTT CSVGSRAGTDTQYF
TRBJ1-2 . TRBD1 TRBV20-1 TGCAGTGCTAGAGTTTCAGGCCGTGACAGGGCGTTATTGAGTGGCTACACCTTC CSARVSGRDRALLSGYTF
TRBJ2-7 . TRBD1 TRBV11-3 TGTGCCAGCAGCCCAGGGGGTAGTTCTAACGAGCAGTACTTC CASSPGGSSNEQYF
TRBJ1-2 . . TRBV29-1 TGCAGCGTGAAGGGGCGGGGGGCGTCCTATGGCTACACCTTC CSVKGRGASYGYTF
TRBJ2-7 . TRBD2 TRBV7-2 TGTGCCAGCAGCCAGCGCACTAGCGGGGGGGGCGAGCAGTACTTC CASSQRTSGGGEQYF
TRBJ2-5 . . TRBV6-6 TGTGCCAGCAGTAGGGGACGGAACCAAGAGACCCAGTACTTC CASSRGRNQETQYF
TRBJ2-1 . TRBD2 TRBV19 TGTGCCAGTAGTATGGGTCGGGGGGTCCCCATTGAGCAGTTCTTC CASSMGRGVPIEQFF
TRBJ2-7 . TRBD1 TRBV6-2/TRBV6-3 TGTGCCAGCAGTCCCGGGACAGGGGGAACGGGGGAGCAGTACTTC CASSPGTGGTGEQYF
TRBJ2-2 . TRBD1 TRBV2 TGTGCCAGCAGTCTCCGGGGGACAGGGGGTCCGGGGGAGCTGTTTTTT CASSLRGTGGPGELFF
TRBJ1-1 . . TRBV29-1 TGCAGCGTGAGGGGAAGTGGGACGATTAACACTGAAGCTTTCTTT CSVRGSGTINTEAFF
TRBJ2-2 . . TRBV30 TGTGCCTGGGGAAACACCGGGGAGCTGTTTTTT CAWGNTGELFF
TRBJ2-3 . . TRBV10-3 TGTGCCATCAGGGGGTCGCGGGTCGGTGCAGATACGCAGTATTTT CAIRGSRVGADTQYF
TRBJ1-5 . . TRBV7-9 TGTGCCAGCAGCTTGGTTCAGGGACAGCCCCAGCATTTT CASSLVQGQPQHF
TRBJ2-4 . . TRBV30 TGTGCCTGGAGGTCGGCCAAAAACATTCAGTACTTC CAWRSAKNIQYF
TRBJ2-5 . . TRBV3-1 TGTGCCAGCAGCCAAGAGGGGGCTAGCACCGAGACCCAGTACTTC CASSQEGASTETQYF
TRBJ2-2 . . TRBV9 TGTGCCAGCAGCGTAGACATTGAGGGCGGGGAGCTGTTTTTT CASSVDIEGGELFF
TRBJ2-4 . . TRBV20-1 TGCAGTGCTAGAGGCCAGGGCTTGGCCATTCAGTACTTC CSARGQGLAIQYF
TRBJ1-2 . . TRBV2 TGTGCCAGCAGAGGCATCCTTAACTATGGCTACACCTTC CASRGILNYGYTF
TRBJ1-2 . . TRBV12-3/TRBV12-4 TGTGCCAGCAGTTTAGCCCAGGGAGTTAACTATGGCTACACCTTC CASSLAQGVNYGYTF
TRBJ1-5 . . TRBV30 TGTGCCTGGTGTCCTAGTTATAGCAATCAGCCCCAGCATTTT CAWCPSYSNQPQHF